The text below deals with one T cell receptor beta chain. Losses at the gene ends were 7 bases for V and 6 bases for J; bases not matched to a gene: 11. The CDR3 is 15 amino acids. CDR1 WSHSY and CDR2 SAAADI come from the germline V gene. For recovered donors of Cohort 3, there were two negative PCRs, clearance, or symptom resolution. This specimen belongs to a study of blood T cell repertoires in COVID-19. TCRdb's table, derived via immunoSEQ multiplex PCR, lists solely in-frame clones and lacks some. The sample consists of fewer than 250,000 clones, less than 90% of them appearing once. The V and J genes are TRBV10-2 and TRBJ2-2; TRBD2 matches 7 bases. Specimen: PBMCs or T cells enriched from blood (not recorded which). This TCR derives from a woman in her 40s who had recovered from COVID-19. The CDR3 here is CASTAGAIGAGELFF. The DNA for the CDR3 is TGCGCCAGCACTGCGGGAGCGATCGGTGCCGGGGAGCTGTTTTTT.